The TCR beta chain described here comes from a study of blood T cell repertoires in COVID-19. Study overall: Specimens from acute and convalescent COVID-19 originated in the United States, Italy and Spain.

Per the original methods: Estimated nucleated cell counts came from reference gene primer amplification. The assay was immunoSEQ multiplex PCR, and TCRdb's table has in-frame clones only and misses some. V, J and clone size are taken as reported in that table, and D and trimming were inferred from the DNA itself. The sample shows about 100,000 clones, around 90% of them seen only once. Germline CDR1 LGHNA, CDR2 YNFKEQ. The CDR3 runs to 17 residues. The V gene end was trimmed by 1 base and the J gene end by 0 bases; junction bases not matched to a gene: 3. J is TRBJ2-1 and V is TRBV4-2, with 10 bases matching TRBD2. The sequenced sample was peripheral blood. The TCR sequence derives from a woman aged 60-75 years with acute or convalescent COVID-19. In DNA, the CDR3 is TGTGCCAGCAGCCAAGCCGTAGCGGGAGGCTCCTACAATGAGCAGTTCTTC. It yields the protein CASSQAVAGGSYNEQFF.